Below, 10 T cell receptor beta chains from the same sample are listed, as sequenced in a study of T cells expressing NK-cell markers. Reprocessing the 5' RACE reads, TCRdb reports a single entry for every CDR3 protein and omits DNA. Its table records about 540,000 distinct CDR3 sequences. Sequencing used blood T cells: a sorted CD56 or NKG2C T cell subset, CD4+ or CD8+ T cells, or bulk PBMC T cells (not recorded which). All receptors derive from a man aged 18 to 29 in good health.

This chain joins TRBV4-2 and TRBJ1-4. Germline V gene sequence: CDR1 LGHNA, CDR2 YNFKEQ. The CDR3 has 16 residues. The CDR3 protein is CASSQSGSATNEKLFF.

V is TRBV15 and J is TRBJ1-5; absent DNA, TCRdb's TRBD1 call cannot be checked. This CDR3 is built from 14 residues. CDR1 is LNHNV, CDR2 YYDKDF, per germline (reference sequence). The CDR3 loop is CATSRDVGGQPQHF.

J is TRBJ2-6 and V is TRBV20-1. The CDR3 has 14 residues. Per germline, CDR1 DFQATT and CDR2 SNEGSKA (reference sequence). CDR3 sequence: CSAASSSGANVLTF.

The rearrangement uses TRBV11-2 and TRBJ2-3; absent DNA, TCRdb's TRBD1 call cannot be checked. The CDR3 spans 17 residues. Germline CDR1 reads SGHAT; CDR2 reads FQNNGV. Here the CDR3 reads CASSPLHRDGPTDTQYF.

The gene calls are TRBV7-2 and TRBJ2-2. The CDR3 covers 16 residues. Looked up from germline, CDR1 is SGHTA and CDR2 is FQGNSA. CDR3 in amino acids: CASSLERVQVTGELFF. Combining the CDR3 with reference TRBV7-2 and TRBJ2-2 gives the whole variable domain GAGVSQSPSNKVTEKGKDVELRCDPISGHTALYWYRQSLGQGLEFLIYFQGNSAPDKSGLPSDRFSAERTGGSVSTLTIQRTQQEDSAVYLCASSLERVQVTGELFFGEGSRLTVL.

The chain recombines TRBV29-1 with TRBJ2-7; TCRdb returns TRBD1, unconfirmable since there is no DNA. The germline V gene has CDR1 SQVTM and CDR2 ANQGSEA. The CDR3 has 14 amino acids. The CDR3 protein is CSVSGTPFSYEQYF.

The rearrangement links TRBV12-3 or TRBV12-4 to TRBJ2-2; TCRdb gives TRBD1 as the D gene, but with no DNA this cannot be confirmed. The CDR3 spans 14 residues. The CDR3 region is CASTTRRGTGELFF.

V usage is TRBV20-1 and J usage is TRBJ2-3; TCRdb indicates TRBD2, and absent DNA this call remains unverified. CDR1 is DFQATT and CDR2 is SNEGSKA in the germline V gene (reference sequence). This CDR3 has 15 amino acids. CDR3 sequence reads: CSAQNSGGDTDTQYF.

CDR3 in amino acids: CASSLDSRGYNEQFF. The chain carries TRBV6-5 and TRBJ2-1; lacking DNA, the TRBD1 call made by TCRdb goes unchecked. CDR3 length equals 15 residues. Per germline, CDR1 MNHEY and CDR2 SVGAGI.

The rearrangement joins TRBV12-3 or TRBV12-4 to TRBJ2-2; as DNA is missing, the TRBD2 call by TCRdb cannot be tested. The CDR3 runs 16 residues. CDR3 amino acids: CASSLFLAGNTGELFF.